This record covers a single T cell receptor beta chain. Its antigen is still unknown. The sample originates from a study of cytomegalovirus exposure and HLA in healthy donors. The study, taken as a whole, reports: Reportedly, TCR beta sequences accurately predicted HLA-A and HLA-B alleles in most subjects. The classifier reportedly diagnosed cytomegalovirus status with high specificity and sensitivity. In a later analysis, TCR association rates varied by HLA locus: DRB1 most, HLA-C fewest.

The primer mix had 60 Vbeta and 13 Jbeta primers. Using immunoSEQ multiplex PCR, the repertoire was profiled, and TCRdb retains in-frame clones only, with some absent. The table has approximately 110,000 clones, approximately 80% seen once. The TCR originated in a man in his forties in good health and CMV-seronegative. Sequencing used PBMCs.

The CDR3 DNA follows: TGCGCCAGCAGTGCACGGGAGGCTAGCGGATTCTACGAGCAGTACTTC. Translated, it gives CASSAREASGFYEQYF. The chain is built from TRBV10-2 and TRBJ2-7; 7 bases fit TRBD2. The V gene end was trimmed by 4 bases and the J gene end by 3 bases; junction bases not matched to a gene: 12. The CDR3 contains 16 residues. The germline gives CDR1 WSHSY, CDR2 SAAADI.